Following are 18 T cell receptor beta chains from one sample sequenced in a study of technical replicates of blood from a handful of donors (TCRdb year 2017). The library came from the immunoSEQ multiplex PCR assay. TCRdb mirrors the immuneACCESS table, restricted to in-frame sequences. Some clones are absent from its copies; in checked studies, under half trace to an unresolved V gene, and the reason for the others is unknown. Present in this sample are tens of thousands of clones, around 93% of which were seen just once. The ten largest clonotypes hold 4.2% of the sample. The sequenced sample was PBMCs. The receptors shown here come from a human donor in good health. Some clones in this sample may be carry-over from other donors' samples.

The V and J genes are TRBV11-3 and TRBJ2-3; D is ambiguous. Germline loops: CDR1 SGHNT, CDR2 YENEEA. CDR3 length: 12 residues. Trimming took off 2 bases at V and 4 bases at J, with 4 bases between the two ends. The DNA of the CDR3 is TGTGCCAGCAGCTTAAGCGCAGATACGCAGTATTTT. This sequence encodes CASSLSADTQYF.

The CDR3 here is CASSWLGQGVPDGYTF. CDR3 coding DNA: TGTGCCAGCAGTTGGCTGGGACAGGGGGTGCCCGATGGCTACACCTTC. This rearrangement joins TRBV6-6 to TRBJ1-2; 11 bases agree with TRBD1. The CDR3 consists of 16 residues. The germline gives CDR1 MNHNY, CDR2 SVGAGI (reference sequence). V lost 4 bases, J lost 6 bases, and 10 bases stayed unmatched.

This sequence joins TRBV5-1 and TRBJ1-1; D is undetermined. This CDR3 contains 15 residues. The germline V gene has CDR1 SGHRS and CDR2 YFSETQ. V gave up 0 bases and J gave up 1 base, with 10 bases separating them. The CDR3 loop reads CASSLAGRPNTEAFF. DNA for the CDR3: TGCGCCAGCAGCTTGGCCGGGAGACCGAACACTGAAGCTTTCTTT.

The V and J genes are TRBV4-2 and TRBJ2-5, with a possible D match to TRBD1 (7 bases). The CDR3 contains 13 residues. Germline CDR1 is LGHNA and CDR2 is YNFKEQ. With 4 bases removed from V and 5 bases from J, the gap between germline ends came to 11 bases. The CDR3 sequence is CASSRQGGETQYF. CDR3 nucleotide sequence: TGTGCCAGCAGCCGGCAGGGGGGTGAGACCCAGTACTTC.

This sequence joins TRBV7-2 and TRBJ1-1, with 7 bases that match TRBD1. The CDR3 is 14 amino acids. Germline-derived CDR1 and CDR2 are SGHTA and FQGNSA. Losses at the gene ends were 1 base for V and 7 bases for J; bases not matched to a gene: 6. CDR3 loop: CASSLGPGQIEAFF. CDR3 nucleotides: TGTGCCAGCAGCTTAGGCCCGGGACAGATTGAAGCTTTCTTT. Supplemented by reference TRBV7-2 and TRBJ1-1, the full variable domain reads GAGVSQSPSNKVTEKGKDVELRCDPISGHTALYWYRQSLGQGLEFLIYFQGNSAPDKSGLPSDRFSAERTGGSVSTLTIQRTQQEDSAVYLCASSLGPGQIEAFFGQGTRLTVV.

CDR3 bases: TGTGCCAGCAGCGTAGATCTGCGAGGGAACACCGGGGAGCTGTTTTTT. Protein product: CASSVDLRGNTGELFF. V usage is TRBV9 and J usage is TRBJ2-2, with D hard to call. Trimming shortened V by 0 bases and J by 1 base, and 10 bases separated the two germline ends. Germline CDR1 is SGDLS and CDR2 is YYNGEE. CDR3 length: 16 residues.

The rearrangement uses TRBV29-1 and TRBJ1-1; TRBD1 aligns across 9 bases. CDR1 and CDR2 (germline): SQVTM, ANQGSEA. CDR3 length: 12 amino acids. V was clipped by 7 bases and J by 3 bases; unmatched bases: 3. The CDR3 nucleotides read TGCAGCGCTCGGACAGGGGACACTGAAGCTTTCTTT. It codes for CSARTGDTEAFF.

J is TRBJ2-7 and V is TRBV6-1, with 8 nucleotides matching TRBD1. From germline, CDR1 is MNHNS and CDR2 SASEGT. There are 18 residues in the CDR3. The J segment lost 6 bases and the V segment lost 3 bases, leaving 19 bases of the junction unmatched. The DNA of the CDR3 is TGTGCCAGCAGTGAGCCAGTAGCAGGGGGCGGCTCTGGGGTCGAGCAGTACTTC. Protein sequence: CASSEPVAGGGSGVEQYF.

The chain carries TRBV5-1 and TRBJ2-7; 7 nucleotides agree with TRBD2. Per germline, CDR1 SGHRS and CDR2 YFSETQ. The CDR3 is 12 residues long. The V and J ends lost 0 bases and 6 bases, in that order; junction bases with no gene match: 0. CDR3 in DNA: TGCGCCAGCAGCTTGGGCGGGGGCGAGCAGTACTTC. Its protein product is CASSLGGGEQYF.

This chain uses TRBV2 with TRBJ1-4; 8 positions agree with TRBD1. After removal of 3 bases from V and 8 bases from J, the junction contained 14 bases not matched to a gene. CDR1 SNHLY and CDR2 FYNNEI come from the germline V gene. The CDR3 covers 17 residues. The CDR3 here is CASSDDPDREGEEKLFF. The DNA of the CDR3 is TGTGCCAGCAGTGACGACCCGGACAGGGAAGGAGAAGAAAAACTGTTTTTT.

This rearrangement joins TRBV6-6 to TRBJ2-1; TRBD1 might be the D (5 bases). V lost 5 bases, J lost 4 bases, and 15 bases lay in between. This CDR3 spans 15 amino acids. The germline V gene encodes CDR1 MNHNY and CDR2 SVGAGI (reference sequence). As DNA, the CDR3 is TGTGCCAGCAGTCCAGTGTTAGGGGTTTACAATGAGCAGTTCTTC. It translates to CASSPVLGVYNEQFF.

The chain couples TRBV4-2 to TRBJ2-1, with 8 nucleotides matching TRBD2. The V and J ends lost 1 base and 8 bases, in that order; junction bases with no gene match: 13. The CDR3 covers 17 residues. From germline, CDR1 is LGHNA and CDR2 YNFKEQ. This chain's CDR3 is CASSQAPGLGAMDEQFF. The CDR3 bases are TGTGCCAGCAGCCAAGCCCCGGGACTAGGGGCGATGGATGAGCAGTTCTTC.

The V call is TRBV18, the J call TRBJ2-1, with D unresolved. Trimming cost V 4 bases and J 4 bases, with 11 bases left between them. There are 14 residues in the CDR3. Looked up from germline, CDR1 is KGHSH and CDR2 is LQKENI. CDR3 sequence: CASSQVSQYNEQFF. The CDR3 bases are TGTGCCAGCTCACAAGTGTCGCAGTACAATGAGCAGTTCTTC.

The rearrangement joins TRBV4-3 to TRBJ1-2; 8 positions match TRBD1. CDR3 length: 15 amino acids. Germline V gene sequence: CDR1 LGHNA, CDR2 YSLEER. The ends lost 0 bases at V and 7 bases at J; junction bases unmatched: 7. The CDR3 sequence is CASSQDWRTGFGYTF. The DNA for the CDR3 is TGCGCCAGCAGCCAAGATTGGCGGACAGGGTTTGGCTACACCTTC.

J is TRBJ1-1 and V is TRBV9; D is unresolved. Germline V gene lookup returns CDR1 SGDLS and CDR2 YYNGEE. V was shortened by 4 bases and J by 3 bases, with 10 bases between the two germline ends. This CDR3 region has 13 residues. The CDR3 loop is CASSTRLDTEAFF. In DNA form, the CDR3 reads TGTGCCAGCAGCACCCGTTTAGACACTGAAGCTTTCTTT.

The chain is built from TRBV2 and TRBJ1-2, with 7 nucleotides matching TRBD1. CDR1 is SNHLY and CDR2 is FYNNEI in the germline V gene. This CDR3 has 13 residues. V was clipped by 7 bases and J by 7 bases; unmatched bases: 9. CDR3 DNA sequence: TGTGCCAGCAAGCTACAGGGGATAAGTGGCTACACCTTC. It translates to CASKLQGISGYTF.

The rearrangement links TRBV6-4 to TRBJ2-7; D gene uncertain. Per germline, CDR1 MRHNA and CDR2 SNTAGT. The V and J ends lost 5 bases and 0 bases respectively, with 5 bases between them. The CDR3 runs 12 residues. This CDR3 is CASSSRSYEQYF. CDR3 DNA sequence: TGTGCCAGCAGTTCTCGCTCCTACGAGCAGTACTTC.

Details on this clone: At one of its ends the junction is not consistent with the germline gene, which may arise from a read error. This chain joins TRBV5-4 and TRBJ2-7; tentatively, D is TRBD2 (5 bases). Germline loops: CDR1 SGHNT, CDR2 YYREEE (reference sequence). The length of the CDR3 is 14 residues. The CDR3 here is CASSLQLDSHEQYF. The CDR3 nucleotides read TGTGCCAGCAGCTTGCAACTAGACTCCCACGAGCAGTACTTC.